This TCR beta chain emerged from a study of cytomegalovirus exposure and HLA in healthy donors. Concerning this clone itself: Its antigen is not identified.

Amplification used 60 Vbeta primers and 13 Jbeta primers. The repertoire was sequenced with immunoSEQ multiplex PCR; TCRdb's copy has only in-frame clones and lacks some. Among a few hundred thousand clones listed, 70% to 90% were seen once. Overall study findings and caveats: A missense DCLRE1C variant was associated with V- and J-gene trimming of TCR beta chains in a later analysis, and an independent cohort replicated the association. Roughly 170 TCR beta chains were listed as cytomegalovirus-associated. Prediction of most subjects' HLA-A and HLA-B alleles by TCR beta sequences was reportedly accurate.

This CDR3 has 15 residues. With V trimmed by 7 bases and J by 6 bases, 12 bases remained unmatched. The germline V gene has CDR1 SNHLY and CDR2 FYNNEI. The specimen was PBMCs. This clonotype was obtained from a woman aged 18-29 years in good health and CMV-seronegative. The chain uses TRBV2 and TRBJ2-3; 8 bases are a match to TRBD2. The CDR3 DNA reads TGTGCCAGCAAAGGTGGCAGCGGGGGAGGGGATACGCAGTATTTT. This gives the protein CASKGGSGGGDTQYF.